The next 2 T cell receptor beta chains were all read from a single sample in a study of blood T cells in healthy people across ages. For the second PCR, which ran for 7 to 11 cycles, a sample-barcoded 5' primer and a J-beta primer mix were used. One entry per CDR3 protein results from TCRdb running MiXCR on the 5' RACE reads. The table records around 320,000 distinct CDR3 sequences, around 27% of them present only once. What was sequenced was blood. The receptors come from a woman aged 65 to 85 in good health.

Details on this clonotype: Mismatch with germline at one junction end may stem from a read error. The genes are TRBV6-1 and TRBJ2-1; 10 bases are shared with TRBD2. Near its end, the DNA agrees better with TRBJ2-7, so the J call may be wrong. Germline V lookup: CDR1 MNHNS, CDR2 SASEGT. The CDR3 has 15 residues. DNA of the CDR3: TGTGCCAGCAGTCAAGCGGGAGGGCTTAGATACGAGCAGTACTTC. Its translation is CASSQAGGLRYEQYF.

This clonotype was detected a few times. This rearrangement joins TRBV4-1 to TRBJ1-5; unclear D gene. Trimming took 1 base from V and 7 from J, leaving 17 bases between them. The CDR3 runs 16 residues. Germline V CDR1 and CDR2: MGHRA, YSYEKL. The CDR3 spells CASSQAWAPSNQPQHF. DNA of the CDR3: TGCGCCAGCAGCCAAGCGTGGGCCCCTTCCAACCAGCCCCAGCATTTT.